This TCR beta chain was sequenced during a study of read filtering for tumor transcriptome and immune sequencing. This library used roughly 370 ng RNA and molecular barcoded adaptors spanning alpha/delta and beta/gamma chains. Each CDR3 protein gets one entry after TCRdb re-called the reads with MiXCR. The sample includes roughly 69,000 distinct CDR3 sequences, about 15% of them seen just once. The germline gives CDR1 SGHNT, CDR2 YYREEE (reference sequence). The CDR3 extends over 15 amino acids. Trimming took 0 bases from V and 7 from J; bases not matched to a gene: 10. What was sequenced was a population of CD138-negative cells sorted from bone marrow. The chain has TRBV5-4 and TRBJ2-7; TRBD1 matches at 7 bases. The TCR was taken from a donor at least 40 years old with multiple myeloma. This chain's CDR3 is CASSLAGTVRGEQYF. Written as DNA, the CDR3 is TGTGCCAGCAGCTTGGCGGGGACAGTTCGAGGGGAGCAGTACTTC.